This T cell receptor beta chain stems from a study of molecular identifiers for immune sequencing clone quantification. With listed TCR primers and previously described methods, bulk TCR libraries were prepared. TCRdb used MiXCR to reprocess the PCR reads, holding one entry per CDR3 protein. The sample gives about 100,000 distinct CDR3 sequences, about 35% of which show up once; 9% to 10% is in the top ten. General study results and limits: Spiked Jurkat TCR RNA equivalent to one cell was reportedly detectable in 800,000 to 1,000,000 naive cells.

This clonotype showed up just a few times. Its antigen is unidentified. Trimming took off 8 bases at V and 2 bases at J, with 9 bases between the two ends. The CDR3 contains 12 residues. Per germline, CDR1 SGHAT and CDR2 FQNNGV. The specimen sequenced was naive CD8+ T cells from blood, with Jurkat cell RNA spiked in. Described subset: FACS-sorted CD8+CD4-CCR7+CD45RA+ naive T cells. This chain connects TRBV11-2 to TRBJ1-2, with a weak D call TRBD1 (6 bases). The receptor was isolated from a human donor in good health. Some libraries in this study had Jurkat cell RNA spiked in. In DNA, the CDR3 is TGTGCCAGCTCGGGGGGCAACTATGGCTACACCTTC. Encoded protein: CASSGGNYGYTF.